This TCR beta chain is from a study of blood T cell repertoires in COVID-19. Study overall: The origin of the acute and convalescent COVID-19 samples was the United States, Italy and Spain. Nucleic acid was either cDNA or gDNA, and it came from T cells, B-cell-depleted T cells, or PBMCs.

Authors' data handling: Nucleated cell number was recorded as an estimate derived from reference gene primer amplification. TCRdb's copy holds only in-frame clones and misses some; the assay was immunoSEQ multiplex PCR. The V and J calls and clone size are taken from that table; D and trimming were inferred from the DNA. The sample includes roughly 200,000 clones, roughly 81% seen only once; the top ten take 4% to 6%. There are 16 residues in the CDR3. In germline, CDR1 is MDHEN, CDR2 SYDVKM. V was pared by 4 bases and J by 2 bases, with 8 bases of the junction left unmatched. The sample was peripheral blood. The TCR originated in a woman aged 70 to 79 with active or convalescent COVID-19. The rearrangement joins TRBV28 to TRBJ1-1; 9 nucleotides line up with TRBD1. CDR3 residues: CASSSHRGRGNTEAFF. The DNA of the CDR3 is TGTGCCAGCAGTTCTCACAGGGGGCGCGGAAACACTGAAGCTTTCTTT.